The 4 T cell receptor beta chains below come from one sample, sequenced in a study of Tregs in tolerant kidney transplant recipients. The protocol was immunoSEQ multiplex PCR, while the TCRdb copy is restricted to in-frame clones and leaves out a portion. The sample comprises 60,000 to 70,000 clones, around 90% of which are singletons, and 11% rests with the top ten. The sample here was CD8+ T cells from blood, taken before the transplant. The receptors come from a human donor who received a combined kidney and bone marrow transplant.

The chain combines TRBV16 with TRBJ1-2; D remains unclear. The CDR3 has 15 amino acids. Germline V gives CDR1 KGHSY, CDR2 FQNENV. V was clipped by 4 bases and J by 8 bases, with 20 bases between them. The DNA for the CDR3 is TGTGCCAGCAGCCCCTTGCCGGGATCGAAATTGGGCTACACCTTC. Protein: CASSPLPGSKLGYTF.

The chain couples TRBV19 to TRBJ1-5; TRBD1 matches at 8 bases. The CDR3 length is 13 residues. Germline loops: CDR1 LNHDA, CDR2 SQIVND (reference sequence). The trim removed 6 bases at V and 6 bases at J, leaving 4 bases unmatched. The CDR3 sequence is CASRPTGAQPQHF. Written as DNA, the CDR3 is TGTGCCAGTAGACCGACAGGGGCTCAGCCCCAGCATTTT.

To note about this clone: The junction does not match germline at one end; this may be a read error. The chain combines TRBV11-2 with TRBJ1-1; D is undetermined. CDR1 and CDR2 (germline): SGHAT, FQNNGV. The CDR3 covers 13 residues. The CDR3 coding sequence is TGTGCCAGCAGCTTAGGTCAATTCACTGAAGCTTCCTTT. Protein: CASSLGQFTEASF.

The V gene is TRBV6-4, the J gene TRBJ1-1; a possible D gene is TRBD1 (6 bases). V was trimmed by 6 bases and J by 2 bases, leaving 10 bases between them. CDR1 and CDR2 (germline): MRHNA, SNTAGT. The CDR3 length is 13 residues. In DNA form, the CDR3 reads TGTGCCAGCAGGGACAGTAGTAACACTGAAGCTTTCTTT. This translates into CASRDSSNTEAFF.